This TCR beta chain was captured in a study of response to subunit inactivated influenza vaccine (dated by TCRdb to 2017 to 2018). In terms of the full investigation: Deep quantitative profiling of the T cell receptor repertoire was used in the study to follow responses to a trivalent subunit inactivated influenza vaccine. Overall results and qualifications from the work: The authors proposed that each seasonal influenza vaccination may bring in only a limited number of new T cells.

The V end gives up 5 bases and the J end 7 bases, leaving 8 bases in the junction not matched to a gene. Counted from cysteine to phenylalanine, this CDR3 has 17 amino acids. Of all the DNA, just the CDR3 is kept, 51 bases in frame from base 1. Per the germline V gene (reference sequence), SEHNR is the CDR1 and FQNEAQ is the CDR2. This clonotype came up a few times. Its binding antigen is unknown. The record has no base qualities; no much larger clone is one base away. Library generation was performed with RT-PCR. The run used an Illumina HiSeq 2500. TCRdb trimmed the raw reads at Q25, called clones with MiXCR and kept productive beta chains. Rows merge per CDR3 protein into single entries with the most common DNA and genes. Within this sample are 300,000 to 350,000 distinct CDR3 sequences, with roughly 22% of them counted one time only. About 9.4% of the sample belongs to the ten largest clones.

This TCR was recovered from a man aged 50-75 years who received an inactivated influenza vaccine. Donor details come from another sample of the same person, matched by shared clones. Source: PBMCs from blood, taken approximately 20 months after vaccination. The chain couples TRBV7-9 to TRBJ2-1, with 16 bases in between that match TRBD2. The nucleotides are TGTGCCAGCAGCCCCGGGACTAGCGGGAGGGTAGAGAATGAGCAGTTCTTC. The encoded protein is CASSPGTSGRVENEQFF.